Sequencing of this T cell receptor (beta chain) was carried out in a study of T cells after yellow fever vaccination. Study-level results: The study re-detected most primary-vaccination clones after the booster (around 96% CD4, roughly 91% CD8).

TCRdb analysed the 5' RACE reads with MiXCR anew, one entry per CDR3 protein. The repertoire has roughly 500,000 distinct CDR3 sequences, roughly 21% of them found once; the top ten carry around 15%. The CDR3 contains 12 residues. V was trimmed by 5 bases and J by 3 bases, leaving 8 bases between them. CDR1 and CDR2 (germline): SGHRS, YFSETQ. As for this clonotype: Its antigen is unidentified.

The rearrangement joins TRBV5-1 to TRBJ2-5; tentatively, D is TRBD1 (5 bases). The TCR was taken from a man between 25 and 39 years old who received the YFV17D yellow fever vaccine. Sequenced here: PBMCs, sampled 15 days after the yellow fever booster vaccination. The CDR3 DNA follows: TGCGCCAGCAGAAAAGGGGAAGAGACCCAGTACTTC. Protein sequence: CASRKGEETQYF.